The clone carrying this T cell receptor (beta chain) was counted between two and nine times. The antigen is not known. Researchers prepared the TCRbeta library using unique molecular identifiers, the study reports. TCRdb reanalysed the PCR reads using MiXCR and keeps one entry per CDR3 protein. The sample carries about 130,000 distinct CDR3 sequences, roughly 9.7% recorded once. The data stem from a study of T-cell reconstitution after alpha-beta-depleted transplantation in children. Study-wide results and limits: One year after transplant, T-cell counts and diversity came mostly from newly produced T cells.

The sequencing here drew on PBMCs, mostly from graft donor cells, taken 180 days after TCRalphabeta/CD19-depleted stem cell transplant. This TCR came from a girl less than two years old who had a stem cell transplant for combined immunodeficiency, so the T cells may come from the graft donor.

CDR3 loop: CSATQSAWDEQYF. DNA of the CDR3: TGCAGTGCTACACAGTCCGCCTGGGACGAGCAGTACTTC. The chain uses TRBV20-1 and TRBJ2-7; D is ambiguous. Per the germline V gene, CDR1 is DFQATT and CDR2 is SNEGSKA (reference sequence). V was clipped by 4 bases and J by 5 bases, with 15 bases between them. The CDR3 is 13 residues long.